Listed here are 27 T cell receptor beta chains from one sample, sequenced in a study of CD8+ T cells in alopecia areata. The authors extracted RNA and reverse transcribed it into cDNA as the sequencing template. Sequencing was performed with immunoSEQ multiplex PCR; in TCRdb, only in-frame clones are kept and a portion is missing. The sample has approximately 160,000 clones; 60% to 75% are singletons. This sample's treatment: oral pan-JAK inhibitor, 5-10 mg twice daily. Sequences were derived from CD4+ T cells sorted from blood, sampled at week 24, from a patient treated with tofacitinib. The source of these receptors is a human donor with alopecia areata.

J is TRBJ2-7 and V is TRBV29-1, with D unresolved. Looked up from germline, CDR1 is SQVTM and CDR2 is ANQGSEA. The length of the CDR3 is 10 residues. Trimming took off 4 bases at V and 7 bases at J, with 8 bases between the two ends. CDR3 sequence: CSVGSSEQYF. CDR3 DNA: TGCAGCGTTGGATCATCGGAGCAGTACTTC.

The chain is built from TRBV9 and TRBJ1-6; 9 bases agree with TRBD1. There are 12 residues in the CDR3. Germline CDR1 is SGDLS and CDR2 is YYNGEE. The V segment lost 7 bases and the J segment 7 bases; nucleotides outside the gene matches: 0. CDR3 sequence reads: CASGQGNSPLHF. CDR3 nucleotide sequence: TGTGCCAGCGGACAGGGGAATTCACCCCTCCACTTT.

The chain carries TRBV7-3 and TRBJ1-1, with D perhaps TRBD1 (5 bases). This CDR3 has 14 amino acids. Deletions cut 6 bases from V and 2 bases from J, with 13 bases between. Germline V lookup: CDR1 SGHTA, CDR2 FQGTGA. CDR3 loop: CASSRDSSNTEAFF. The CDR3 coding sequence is TGTGCCAGCAGTCGTGACAGCTCTAACACTGAAGCTTTCTTT.

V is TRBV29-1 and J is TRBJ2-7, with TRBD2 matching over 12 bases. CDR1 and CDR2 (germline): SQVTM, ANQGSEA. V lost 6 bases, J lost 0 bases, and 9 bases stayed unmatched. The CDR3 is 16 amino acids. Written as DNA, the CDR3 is TGCAGCGTCACCCCTACTAGCGGGGGGAGCTCCTACGAGCAGTACTTC. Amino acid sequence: CSVTPTSGGSSYEQYF.

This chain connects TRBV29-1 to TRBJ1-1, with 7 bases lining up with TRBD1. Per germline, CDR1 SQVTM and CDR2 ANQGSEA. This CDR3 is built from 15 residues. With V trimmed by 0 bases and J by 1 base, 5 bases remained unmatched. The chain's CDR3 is CSVEEWTGRNTEAFF. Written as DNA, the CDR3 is TGCAGCGTTGAAGAATGGACAGGACGGAACACTGAAGCTTTCTTT.

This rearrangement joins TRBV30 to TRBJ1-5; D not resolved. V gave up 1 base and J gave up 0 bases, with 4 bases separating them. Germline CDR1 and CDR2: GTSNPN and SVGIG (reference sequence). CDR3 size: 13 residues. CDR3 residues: CAWSAYSNQPQHF. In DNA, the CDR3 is TGTGCCTGGAGTGCATATAGCAATCAGCCCCAGCATTTT.

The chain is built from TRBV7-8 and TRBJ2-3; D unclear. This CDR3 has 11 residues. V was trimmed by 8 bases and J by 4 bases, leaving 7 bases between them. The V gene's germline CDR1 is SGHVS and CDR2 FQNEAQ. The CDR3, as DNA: TGTGCCAGCCAAGAAGCAGATACGCAGTATTTT. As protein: CASQEADTQYF.

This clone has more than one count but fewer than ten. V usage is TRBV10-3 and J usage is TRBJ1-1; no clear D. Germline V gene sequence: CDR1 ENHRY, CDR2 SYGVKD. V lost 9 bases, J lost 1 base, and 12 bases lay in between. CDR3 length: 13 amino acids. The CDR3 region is CAIKGSGNTEAFF. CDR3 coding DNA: TGTGCCATAAAGGGTTCCGGGAACACTGAAGCTTTCTTT.

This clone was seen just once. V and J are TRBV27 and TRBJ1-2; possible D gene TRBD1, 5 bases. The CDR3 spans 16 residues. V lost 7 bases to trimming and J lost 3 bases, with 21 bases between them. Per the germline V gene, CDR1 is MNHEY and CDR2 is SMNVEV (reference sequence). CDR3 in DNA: TGTGCCAGCAAACTAGAAGGGGACCGGGGGGACTATGGCTACACCTTC. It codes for CASKLEGDRGDYGYTF.

CDR3: CASSEEGDTEAFF. The DNA of the CDR3 is TGTGCCAGCAGTGAAGAGGGAGACACTGAAGCTTTCTTT. V usage is TRBV6-5 and J usage is TRBJ1-1; D unclear. In germline, CDR1 is MNHEY, CDR2 SVGAGI. The CDR3 sequence is 13 residues long. Trimming removed 5 bases at V and 3 bases at J, with 10 bases between.

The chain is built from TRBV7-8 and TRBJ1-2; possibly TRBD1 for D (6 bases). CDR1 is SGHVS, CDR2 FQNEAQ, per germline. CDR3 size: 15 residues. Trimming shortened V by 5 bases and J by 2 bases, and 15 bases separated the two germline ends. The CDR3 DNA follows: TGTGCCAGCAGCCCGGCGACAGGCCGAAACTATGGCTACACCTTC. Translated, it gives CASSPATGRNYGYTF.

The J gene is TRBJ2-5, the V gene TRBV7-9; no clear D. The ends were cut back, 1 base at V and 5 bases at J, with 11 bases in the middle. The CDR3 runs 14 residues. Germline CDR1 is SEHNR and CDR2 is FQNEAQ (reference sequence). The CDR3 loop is CASSLDLLSETQYF. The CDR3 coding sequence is TGTGCCAGCAGCTTAGATCTCCTTTCGGAGACCCAGTACTTC.

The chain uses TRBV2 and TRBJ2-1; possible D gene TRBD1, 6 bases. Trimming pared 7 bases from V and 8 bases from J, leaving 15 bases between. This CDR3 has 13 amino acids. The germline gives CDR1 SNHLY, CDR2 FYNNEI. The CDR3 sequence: CASITTGDYEQFF. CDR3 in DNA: TGTGCCAGCATTACGACAGGAGACTATGAGCAGTTCTTC.

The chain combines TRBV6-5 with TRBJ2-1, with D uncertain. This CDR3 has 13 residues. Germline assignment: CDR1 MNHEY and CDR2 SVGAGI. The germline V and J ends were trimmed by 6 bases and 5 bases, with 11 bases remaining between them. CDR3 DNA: TGTGCCAGCAGAAACGGGTGGCACAATGAGCAGTTCTTC. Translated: CASRNGWHNEQFF.

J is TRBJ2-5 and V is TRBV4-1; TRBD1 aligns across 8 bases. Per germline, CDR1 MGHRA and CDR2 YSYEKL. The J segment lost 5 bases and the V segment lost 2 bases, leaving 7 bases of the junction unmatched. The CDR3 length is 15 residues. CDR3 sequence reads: CASSQLTGVRETQYF. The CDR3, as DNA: TGCGCCAGCAGCCAATTGACAGGGGTTCGGGAGACCCAGTACTTC.

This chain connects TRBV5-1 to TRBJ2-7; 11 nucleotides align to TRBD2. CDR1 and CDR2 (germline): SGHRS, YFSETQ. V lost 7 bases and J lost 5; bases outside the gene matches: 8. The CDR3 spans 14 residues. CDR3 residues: CASESSGGSNEQYF. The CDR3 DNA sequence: TGCGCCAGCGAGTCTAGCGGGGGGTCCAACGAGCAGTACTTC.

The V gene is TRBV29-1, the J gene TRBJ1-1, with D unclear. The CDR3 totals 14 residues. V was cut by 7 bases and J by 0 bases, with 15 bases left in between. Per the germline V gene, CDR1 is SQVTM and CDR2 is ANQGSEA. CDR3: CSESQLNMNTEAFF. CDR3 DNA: TGCAGCGAGAGCCAGCTTAATATGAACACTGAAGCTTTCTTT.

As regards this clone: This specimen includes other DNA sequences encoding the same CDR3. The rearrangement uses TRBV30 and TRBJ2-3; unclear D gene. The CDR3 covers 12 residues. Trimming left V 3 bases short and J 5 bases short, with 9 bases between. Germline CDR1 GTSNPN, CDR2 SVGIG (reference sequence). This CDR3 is CAWSALGDTQYF. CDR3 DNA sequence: TGTGCCTGGAGCGCTCTCGGAGATACGCAGTATTTT.

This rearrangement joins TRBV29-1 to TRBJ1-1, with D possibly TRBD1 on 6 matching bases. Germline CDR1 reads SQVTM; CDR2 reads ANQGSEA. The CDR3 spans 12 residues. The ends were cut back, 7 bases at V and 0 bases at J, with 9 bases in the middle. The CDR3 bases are TGCAGCGGTGGACAGCTGAACACTGAAGCTTTCTTT. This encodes CSGGQLNTEAFF.

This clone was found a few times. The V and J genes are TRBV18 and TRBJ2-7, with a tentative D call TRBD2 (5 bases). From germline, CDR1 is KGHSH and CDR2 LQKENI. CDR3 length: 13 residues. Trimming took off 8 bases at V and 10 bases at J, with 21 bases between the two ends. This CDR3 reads CASSFGFGESQYF. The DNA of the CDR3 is TGTGCCAGCAGCTTTGGGTTCGGGGAGTCACAGTACTTC.

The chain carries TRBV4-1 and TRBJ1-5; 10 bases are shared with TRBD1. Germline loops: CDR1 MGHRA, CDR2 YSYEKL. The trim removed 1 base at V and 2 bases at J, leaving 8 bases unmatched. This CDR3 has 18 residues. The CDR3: CASSQALGQGMGNQPQHF. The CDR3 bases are TGCGCCAGCAGCCAAGCTTTGGGACAGGGGATGGGCAATCAGCCCCAGCATTTT.

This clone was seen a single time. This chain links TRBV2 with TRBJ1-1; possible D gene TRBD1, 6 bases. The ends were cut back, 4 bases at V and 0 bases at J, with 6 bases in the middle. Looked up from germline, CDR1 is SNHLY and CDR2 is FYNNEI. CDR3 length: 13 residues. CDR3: CASSGDMNTEAFF. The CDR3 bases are TGTGCCAGCAGTGGGGACATGAACACTGAAGCTTTCTTT.

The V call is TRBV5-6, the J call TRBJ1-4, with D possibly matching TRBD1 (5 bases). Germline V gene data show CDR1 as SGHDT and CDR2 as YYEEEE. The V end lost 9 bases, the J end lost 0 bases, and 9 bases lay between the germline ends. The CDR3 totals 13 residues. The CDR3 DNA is TGTGCCACCCGGGGGGCAACTAATGAAAAACTGTTTTTT. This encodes CATRGATNEKLFF.

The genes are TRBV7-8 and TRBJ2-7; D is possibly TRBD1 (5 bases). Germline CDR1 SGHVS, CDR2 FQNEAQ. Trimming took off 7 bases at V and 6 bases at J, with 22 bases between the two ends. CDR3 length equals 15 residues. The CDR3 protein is CASTGKGQGKGEQYF. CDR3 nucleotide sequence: TGTGCCAGCACCGGTAAAGGGCAGGGTAAGGGCGAGCAGTACTTC.

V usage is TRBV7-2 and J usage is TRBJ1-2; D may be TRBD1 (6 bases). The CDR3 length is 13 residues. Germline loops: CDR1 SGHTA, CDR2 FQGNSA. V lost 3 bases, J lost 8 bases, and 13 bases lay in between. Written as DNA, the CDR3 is TGTGCCAGCAGCTTTCGGGGGGCGGGCGGCTACACCTTC. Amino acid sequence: CASSFRGAGGYTF.

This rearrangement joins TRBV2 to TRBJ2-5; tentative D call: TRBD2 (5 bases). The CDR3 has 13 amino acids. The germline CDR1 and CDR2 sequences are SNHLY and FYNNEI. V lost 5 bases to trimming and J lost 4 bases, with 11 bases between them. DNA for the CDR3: TGTGCCAGCAGTTATACTAGAGCAGAGACCCAGTACTTC. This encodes CASSYTRAETQYF.

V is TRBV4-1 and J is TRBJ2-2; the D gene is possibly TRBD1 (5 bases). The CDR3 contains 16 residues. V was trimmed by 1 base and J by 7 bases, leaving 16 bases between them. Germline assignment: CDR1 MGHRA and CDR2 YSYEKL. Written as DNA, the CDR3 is TGCGCCAGCAGCCAAGTGGACACCTTAGATGACGGGGAGCTGTTTTTT. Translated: CASSQVDTLDDGELFF.